The clone carrying this TCR beta chain was observed a single time. This CDR3 comprises 13 residues. From germline, CDR1 is SGDLS and CDR2 YYNGEE. Between the trimmed V and J ends, which lost 0 bases and 3 bases, there was a span of 6 bases. Profiled with immunoSEQ multiplex PCR; TCRdb holds only in-frame clones, not every one. The sample shows 20,000 to 25,000 clones, roughly nine tenths of them seen only once. The sample is drawn from a study of OX40 agonist ivuxolimab in advanced cancers. Background on the study: Around 40% of patients had received prior checkpoint inhibitor therapy. Three dose-escalation patients had partial responses: one with hepatocellular carcinoma and two with cutaneous melanoma.

The specimen was CD4+ or CD8+ T cells sorted from blood, collected in a trial of the OX40 agonist ivuxolimab. The V call is TRBV9, the J call TRBJ2-5, with D unresolved. This sequence was found in an adult with an advanced solid tumor such as melanoma, head and neck, liver or kidney cancer. The chain's CDR3 is CASSVDGEETQYF. The CDR3 DNA sequence: TGTGCCAGCAGCGTAGATGGCGAAGAGACCCAGTACTTC.